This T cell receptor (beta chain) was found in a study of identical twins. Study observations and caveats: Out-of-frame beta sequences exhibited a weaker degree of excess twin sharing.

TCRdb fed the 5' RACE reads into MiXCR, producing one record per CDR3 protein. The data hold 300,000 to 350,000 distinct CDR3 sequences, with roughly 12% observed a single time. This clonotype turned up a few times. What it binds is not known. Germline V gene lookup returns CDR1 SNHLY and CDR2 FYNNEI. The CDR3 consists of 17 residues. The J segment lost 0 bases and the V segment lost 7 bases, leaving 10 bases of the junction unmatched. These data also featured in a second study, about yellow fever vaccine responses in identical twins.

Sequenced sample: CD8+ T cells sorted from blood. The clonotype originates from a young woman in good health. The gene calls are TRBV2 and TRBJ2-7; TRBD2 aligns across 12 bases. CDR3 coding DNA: TGTGCCAGCACCGACCCCACTAGCGGGAGGACCTCCTACGAGCAGTACTTC. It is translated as CASTDPTSGRTSYEQYF.